The rows below give T cell receptor beta chains drawn from one sample of a study of immune heterogeneity within non-small cell lung tumors. One entry per CDR3 protein results from TCRdb running MiXCR on the multiplex PCR reads. The sample records thousands of distinct CDR3 sequences, 25% to 30% being singletons. Sequenced sample: lung tumor tissue. The receptors here all came from a man aged 55 to 69 with non-small cell lung cancer. The conserved cysteine and the conserved F or W are not part of the CDR3 here.

>TRBV5-1|TRBJ2-4
ASRAGPGQGAKAKNIQY
>TRBV19|TRBJ1-3
ASSPGHNSGNTIY
>TRBV18|TRBJ1-2
ASSPGTRDYGYT
>TRBV19|TRBJ2-1
ASSIQGTGTSGLSSYNEQF
>TRBV5-4|TRBJ2-2
ASSPKSVLANTGELF
>TRBV10-3|TRBJ2-1
AISRTGGVEQF
>TRBV11-3|TRBJ1-2
ASSLDGFGYT
>TRBV7-6|TRBJ2-2
ASSSDYANTGELF
>TRBV10-1|TRBJ2-2
ASSERCPTGELF
>TRBV2|TRBJ2-5
ASSGLGSETQY
>TRBV13|TRBJ2-4
ASSLGGGQNIQY
>TRBV18|TRBJ1-3
ASSPSAPGGSGNTIY
>TRBV20-1|TRBJ2-7
SARLPPREY
>TRBV7-9|TRBJ2-7
ASGLPSGETYEQY
>TRBV6-4|TRBJ1-5
ASSDSGVTLCGNQPQH
>TRBV9|TRBJ2-3
ASSIRGNTDTQY
>TRBV6-1|TRBJ2-5
ASNPYGGGRPETQY
>TRBV20-1|TRBJ2-2
SANPLGRAPGELF
>TRBV5-6|TRBJ1-2
ASSLEAGISYT
>TRBV9|TRBJ1-6
ASSVETGGANSPLH
>TRBV6-2/TRBV6-3|TRBJ2-5
ASSSGQGQETQY
>TRBV7-3|TRBJ1-2
ASSLNREVLT
>TRBV6-1|TRBJ1-1
ASMASGWTGGNTEAF
>TRBV9|TRBJ1-5
ASSVGAGTGSGQPQH
>TRBV20-1|TRBJ2-3
SAGVKGGTDTQY
>TRBV9|TRBJ2-2
ASSGQLASGELF
>TRBV6-1|TRBJ2-3
ASSFKQGRDTQY
>TRBV20-1|TRBJ2-3
SARDYWTGGEDTQY
>TRBV20-1|TRBJ1-6
SAQGQGSSYNSPLH
>TRBV20-1|TRBJ2-7
SAEHTDGTYAQY
>TRBV7-2|TRBJ1-3
ASSSGGVGNTIY
>TRBV4-1|TRBJ1-5
ASSQGGQGEGPQH
>TRBV19|TRBJ2-1
ASSILLAGGYNEQF
>TRBV4-1|TRBJ2-2
ASSPLSSGRGTGELF
>TRBV6-1|TRBJ2-2
ASSLAGVGTGELF
>TRBV6-4|TRBJ1-2
ASSDRWPVGGRGTMDT
>TRBV20-1|TRBJ2-3
SASTPTRWDTDTQY
>TRBV11-2|TRBJ2-7
ASSLVGQSFPYEQY
>TRBV6-1|TRBJ2-2
ASTPSPGAGTGELF
>TRBV10-3|TRBJ2-5
AISESWDTETQY